This T cell receptor (beta chain) was sequenced for a study of T cell changes during pregnancy in multiple sclerosis. The CDR3 contains 16 residues. The germline gives CDR1 ENHRY, CDR2 SYGVKD. V trimming: 0 bases; J trimming: 3 bases; junction bases outside the gene matches: 2. Sequencing used immunoSEQ multiplex PCR; TCRdb keeps in-frame clones, though not all of them. The table lists approximately 41,000 clones, 90% to 95% of them singletons. This sequence originates from a female donor with multiple sclerosis, enrolled in a pregnancy study. The J gene is TRBJ2-2, the V gene TRBV10-3; 9 nucleotides match TRBD1. This specimen was CD8+ T cells from peripheral blood mononuclear cells, taken in the third trimester of pregnancy. As DNA, the CDR3 is TGTGCCATCAGTGAGTCAGGGACAGGGCACACCGGGGAGCTGTTTTTT. Encoded protein: CAISESGTGHTGELFF.